Below are 19 T cell receptor beta chains sequenced from a single sample in a study of chemoradiotherapy in HPV16-positive cancers. Generated by immunoSEQ multiplex PCR, the TCRdb table keeps only in-frame clones and is missing some. The sample has fewer than 15,000 clones; 63% are singletons. Sampling was carried out from a patient who underwent chemoradiotherapy. These receptors were collected from a human donor with HPV-associated anogenital cancer.

The rearrangement links TRBV20-1 to TRBJ2-7, with D possibly matching TRBD2 (6 bases). There are 10 residues in the CDR3. Germline CDR1 is DFQATT and CDR2 is SNEGSKA (reference sequence). The ends were cut back, 0 bases at V and 9 bases at J, with 6 bases in the middle. The CDR3 protein is CSAREEGQYF. The CDR3 region has the DNA TGCAGTGCTAGAGAGGAGGGGCAGTACTTC.

The V and J genes are TRBV2 and TRBJ2-2, with 11 bases fitting TRBD1. Per the germline V gene, CDR1 is SNHLY and CDR2 is FYNNEI. J was trimmed by 5 bases and V by 1 base; bases with no gene match: 9. This CDR3 contains 18 residues. CDR3 region: CASSEEEGQGAFTGELFF. The CDR3 DNA is TGTGCCAGCAGTGAAGAGGAAGGACAGGGGGCTTTTACCGGGGAGCTGTTTTTT.

The genes are TRBV5-5 and TRBJ1-2; D remains unclear. In germline, CDR1 is SGHKS, CDR2 YYEKEE (reference sequence). The germline V and J ends were trimmed by 0 bases and 4 bases, with 16 bases remaining between them. This CDR3 contains 16 residues. CDR3 loop: CASSLGRSVRTYGYTF. The CDR3 DNA reads TGTGCCAGCAGCTTGGGGCGTTCGGTCAGAACCTATGGCTACACCTTC.

This clone showed up just a few times. This chain uses TRBV9 with TRBJ2-3, with TRBD2 matching over 11 bases. CDR1 and CDR2 (germline): SGDLS, YYNGEE. The CDR3 consists of 16 residues. Trimming cost V 3 bases and J 4 bases; bases outside gene matches: 7. The CDR3 here is CASSGVAGGPADTQYF. The CDR3 coding sequence is TGTGCCAGCAGCGGCGTAGCGGGGGGGCCCGCAGATACGCAGTATTTT.

The V and J genes are TRBV6-1 and TRBJ1-4, with TRBD1 matching 7 bases. CDR1 is MNHNS and CDR2 is SASEGT in the germline V gene. The CDR3 runs 17 residues. Losses at the gene ends were 4 bases for V and 4 bases for J; bases not matched to a gene: 12. The CDR3 bases are TGTGCCAGCAGTGCCCAGGGACAGCACGCCAATAATGAAAAACTGTTTTTT. Translation gives CASSAQGQHANNEKLFF.

This chain joins TRBV19 and TRBJ1-1; no reliable D call. The germline CDR1 and CDR2 sequences are LNHDA and SQIVND (reference sequence). This CDR3 has 14 residues. V shed 7 bases and J shed 4 bases, with 16 bases lying between them. The chain's CDR3 is CASTPKAAATEAFF. As DNA, the CDR3 is TGTGCCAGTACCCCCAAGGCGGCAGCCACTGAAGCTTTCTTT.

Remarks on this clone: This CDR3 is also generated by other DNA sequences in the sample. The chain combines TRBV11-2 with TRBJ1-2, with D possibly matching TRBD1 (5 bases). There are 15 residues in the CDR3. V was cut by 3 bases and J by 11 bases, with 22 bases left in between. Germline V gives CDR1 SGHAT, CDR2 FQNNGV. The CDR3, as DNA: TGTGCCAGCAGCTTGGACCAAGCGTTTCGGGGGGGTTACACCTTC. It is translated as CASSLDQAFRGGYTF.

The chain uses TRBV9 and TRBJ1-1; 7 nucleotides align to TRBD1. Germline V gives CDR1 SGDLS, CDR2 YYNGEE. The CDR3 contains 14 residues. V gave up 4 bases and J gave up 5 bases; unmatched junction bases: 8. The CDR3 nucleotides read TGTGCCAGCAGCCCACAGACAGGGTTGACTGAAGCTTTCTTT. Its translation is CASSPQTGLTEAFF. Together with reference TRBV9 and TRBJ1-1, the CDR3 gives the full variable domain: DSGVTQTPKHLITATGQRVTLRCSPRSGDLSVYWYQQSLDQGLQFLIQYYNGEERAKGNILERFSAQQFPDLHSELNLSSLELGDSALYFCASSPQTGLTEAFFGQGTRLTVV.

The genes are TRBV5-6 and TRBJ1-2; D is perhaps TRBD1 (5 bases). CDR3 length equals 13 residues. V was cut by 5 bases and J by 4 bases, with 12 bases left in between. Germline V lookup: CDR1 SGHDT, CDR2 YYEEEE. CDR3: CASRRGVSYGYTF. The CDR3 nucleotides read TGTGCCAGCAGGCGGGGCGTGAGCTATGGCTACACCTTC.

The V call is TRBV5-1, the J call TRBJ2-1, with TRBD2 as a possible D gene (5 bases). The CDR3 runs to 12 residues. Trimming cost V 4 bases and J 8 bases, with 10 bases left between them. Per the germline V gene, CDR1 is SGHRS and CDR2 is YFSETQ. The DNA of the CDR3 is TGCGCCAGCAGCGCGAACGGGGATGAGCAGTTCTTC. Translation gives CASSANGDEQFF.

The gene calls are TRBV4-2 and TRBJ1-6; TRBD1 is a possible D gene (6 bases). The CDR3 loop spans 18 amino acids. Germline-derived CDR1 and CDR2 are LGHNA and YNFKEQ. Trimming removed 3 bases at V and 0 bases at J, with 15 bases between. CDR3 amino acids: CASSHHETGSSYNSPLHF. The DNA of the CDR3 is TGTGCCAGCAGCCATCATGAGACAGGCAGCTCCTATAATTCACCCCTCCACTTT.

This chain links TRBV5-1 with TRBJ1-6; TRBD1 might be the D (6 bases). The V gene's germline CDR1 is SGHRS and CDR2 YFSETQ. Trimming removed 1 base from V and 2 bases from J, with 7 bases in between. CDR3 length: 15 residues. Here the CDR3 DNA reads TGCGCCAGCAGCTTGCAGGGGCCCTATAATTCACCCCTCCACTTT. As protein: CASSLQGPYNSPLHF.

This clone was found once. This chain joins TRBV11-2 and TRBJ1-6; possibly TRBD1 for D (5 bases). Germline V lookup: CDR1 SGHAT, CDR2 FQNNGV. Trimming left V 1 base short and J 6 bases short, with 10 bases between. This CDR3 contains 15 residues. In nucleotides, the CDR3 is TGTGCCAGCAGCTTAGTGGACCAGGGTAATTCACCCCTCCACTTT. This gives the protein CASSLVDQGNSPLHF.

The V gene is TRBV4-1, the J gene TRBJ1-2; a weak D match, TRBD1 (5 bases). The CDR3 is 14 amino acids. Germline-derived CDR1 and CDR2 are MGHRA and YSYEKL. Trimming stripped 3 bases from V and 6 bases from J, with 14 bases between. DNA of the CDR3: TGCGCCAGCAGCCACCCGGGGGAGAGGAATGGCTACACCTTC. This gives the protein CASSHPGERNGYTF.

This clone was detected only once. This chain connects TRBV7-3 to TRBJ2-2; 8 bases are a match to TRBD1. Germline lookup yields CDR1 SGHTA and CDR2 FQGTGA. The CDR3 spans 15 residues. J was trimmed by 7 bases and V by 2 bases; bases with no gene match: 6. The CDR3 reads CASSLGDRNNGELFF. The CDR3 bases are TGTGCCAGCAGCTTAGGGGACAGGAATAACGGGGAGCTGTTTTTT.

The V gene is TRBV28, the J gene TRBJ1-2; a possible D gene is TRBD1 (6 bases). Between the trimmed V and J ends, which lost 5 bases and 8 bases, there was a span of 12 bases. The CDR3 is 12 amino acids. Germline V gene data show CDR1 as MDHEN and CDR2 as SYDVKM. CDR3 DNA: TGTGCCAGCAGTAAGACAGGCTGGGGCTACACCTTC. It is translated as CASSKTGWGYTF.

This clone has just one count. The chain recombines TRBV10-3 with TRBJ1-2; no reliable D call. The CDR3 has 14 residues. The germline CDR1 and CDR2 sequences are ENHRY and SYGVKD. The V gene lost 4 bases and the J gene lost 4 bases, with 13 bases spanning the gap. In DNA, the CDR3 is TGTGCCATCAGTGGTCAGGACGGCCCCTATGGCTACACCTTC. Translation: CAISGQDGPYGYTF.

The genes are TRBV29-1 and TRBJ2-3; D not certain. The CDR3 spans 14 residues. Germline lookup yields CDR1 SQVTM and CDR2 ANQGSEA. V was shortened by 2 bases and J by 0 bases, with 9 bases between the two germline ends. CDR3 sequence reads: CSVEWAISTDTQYF. CDR3 bases: TGCAGCGTTGAATGGGCCATTAGCACAGATACGCAGTATTTT.

CDR3 bases: TGTGCCAGCAGCCAGAGGACGGCAGAGACCCAGTACTTC. Amino acids: CASSQRTAETQYF. The chain links TRBV7-3 to TRBJ2-5; D is undetermined. This CDR3 contains 13 residues. V was clipped by 5 bases and J by 4 bases, with 11 bases between them. Per the germline V gene, CDR1 is SGHTA and CDR2 is FQGTGA.